The 24 T cell receptor beta chains below were found in one sample sequenced in a study of T cells after yellow fever vaccination. TCRdb fed the 5' RACE reads into MiXCR, producing one record per CDR3 protein. The data hold 500,000 to 550,000 distinct CDR3 sequences, with 21% observed a single time. Sequencing used PBMCs, obtained 21 days after the first yellow fever vaccination. Receptors originate from a man between 18 and 35 years old who received the YFV17D yellow fever vaccine.

This clonotype has a single count. The genes are TRBV20-1 and TRBJ2-3; tentatively, D is TRBD2 (5 bases). The length of the CDR3 is 14 residues. Germline CDR1 is DFQATT and CDR2 is SNEGSKA (reference sequence). Deletions cut 6 bases from V and 4 bases from J, with 17 bases between. CDR3 DNA sequence: TGCAGTGCAAGGGTACGGGGAATCTCAGATACGCAGTATTTT. Residues: CSARVRGISDTQYF.

The V and J genes are TRBV11-2 and TRBJ2-3, with TRBD2 identical over 11 bases. This CDR3 spans 18 amino acids. J gave up 2 bases and V 2 bases, and 9 bases lay outside the gene matches. Germline V gene sequence: CDR1 SGHAT, CDR2 FQNNGV. This chain's CDR3 is CASSLTRRTSGYTDTQYF. The CDR3 region has the DNA TGTGCCAGCAGCTTAACACGGAGGACTAGCGGGTACACAGATACGCAGTATTTT.

This clonotype turned up a few times. The CDR3 reads CASSFGATTYEQYF. The CDR3 nucleotides are TGTGCCAGCAGCTTTGGGGCGACGACCTACGAGCAGTACTTC. The chain uses TRBV11-2 and TRBJ2-7, with D possibly matching TRBD1 (5 bases). V was shortened by 3 bases and J by 2 bases, with 11 bases between the two germline ends. CDR3 length equals 14 residues. CDR1 and CDR2 (germline): SGHAT, FQNNGV.

Only a few counts were recorded for this clonotype. The chain employs TRBV5-6 and TRBJ2-5; D is unresolved. Deletions cut 0 bases from V and 5 bases from J, with 8 bases between. Looked up from germline, CDR1 is SGHDT and CDR2 is YYEEEE. There are 13 residues in the CDR3. CDR3 amino acids: CASSLDLTETQYF. For the CDR3, the DNA is TGTGCCAGCAGCTTGGACCTAACGGAGACCCAGTACTTC.

V usage is TRBV20-1 and J usage is TRBJ2-1, with 8 bases that match TRBD2. Trimming cost V 2 bases and J 8 bases; bases outside gene matches: 5. The CDR3 covers 13 residues. Germline V lookup: CDR1 DFQATT, CDR2 SNEGSKA (reference sequence). DNA for the CDR3: TGCAGTGCTAGAATCGGGGGGGAGCATGAGCAGTTCTTC. Translation: CSARIGGEHEQFF.

The chain combines TRBV9 with TRBJ2-5; TRBD2 matches at 13 bases. CDR1 and CDR2 from the germline V gene are SGDLS and YYNGEE. The CDR3 is 16 residues long. The V gene end was trimmed by 3 bases and the J gene end by 4 bases; junction bases not matched to a gene: 6. The CDR3 is CASSAGTSGVRETQYF. CDR3 in DNA: TGTGCCAGCAGCGCGGGGACTAGCGGGGTTCGAGAGACCCAGTACTTC.

The J gene is TRBJ1-2, the V gene TRBV28; D remains unclear. Trimming removed 8 bases from V and 4 bases from J, with 11 bases in between. This CDR3 has 12 residues. From germline, CDR1 is MDHEN and CDR2 SYDVKM. The CDR3 loop is CASGLWGYGYTF. The CDR3 coding sequence is TGTGCCAGCGGGTTGTGGGGCTATGGCTACACCTTC.

V usage is TRBV20-1 and J usage is TRBJ1-1; no clear D. This CDR3 comprises 12 residues. The V gene's germline CDR1 is DFQATT and CDR2 SNEGSKA (reference sequence). The V and J ends lost 6 bases and 8 bases respectively, with 16 bases between them. CDR3 loop: CSARHSSGEAFF. The DNA for the CDR3 is TGCAGTGCCAGACACTCCTCGGGGGAAGCTTTCTTT.

This chain connects TRBV12-3 or TRBV12-4 to TRBJ2-1, with TRBD1 matching over 7 bases. After removal of 7 bases from V and 5 bases from J, the junction contained 8 bases not matched to a gene. There are 14 residues in the CDR3. CDR3 coding DNA: TGTGCCAGCACCGCGCACGACAGGGACAATGAGCAGTTCTTC. Translating gives CASTAHDRDNEQFF.

This clonotype has ten or more counts. The CDR3 spells CASSLTGPTDTQYF. The CDR3 nucleotides read TGTGCCAGCAGCTTAACGGGACCCACAGATACGCAGTATTTT. V and J are TRBV7-6 and TRBJ2-3; either TRBD1 or TRBD2 may fit D (5 bases each). V lost 2 bases, J lost 2 bases, and 8 bases lay in between. This CDR3 has 14 residues. The germline gives CDR1 SGHVS, CDR2 FNYEAQ.

The chain combines TRBV4-2 with TRBJ2-3, with D uncertain. The germline V gene has CDR1 LGHNA and CDR2 YNFKEQ. Between the trimmed V and J ends, which lost 8 bases and 2 bases, there was a span of 8 bases. CDR3 length: 12 amino acids. The DNA of the CDR3 is TGTGCCAGCCTTGGGTCCACAGATACGCAGTATTTT. It translates to CASLGSTDTQYF.

This chain uses TRBV5-1 with TRBJ2-5; D is uncertain. The CDR3 has 12 amino acids. Between the trimmed V and J ends, which lost 3 bases and 7 bases, there was a span of 10 bases. CDR1 and CDR2 (germline): SGHRS, YFSETQ. In DNA form, the CDR3 reads TGCGCCAGCAGCTCCGTTATGGGGACCCAGTACTTC. Protein sequence: CASSSVMGTQYF.

J is TRBJ1-2 and V is TRBV7-6, with D possibly matching TRBD1 (6 bases). The CDR3 runs to 13 residues. CDR1 and CDR2 (germline): SGHVS, FNYEAQ. With 7 bases removed from V and 3 bases from J, the gap between germline ends came to 12 bases. The CDR3 sequence: CASTPRGYYGYTF. In DNA, the CDR3 is TGTGCCAGCACCCCCAGGGGATACTATGGCTACACCTTC. The full variable domain, rest sourced from reference TRBV7-6 and TRBJ1-2, is GAGVSQSPRYKVTKRGQDVALRCDPISGHVSLYWYRQALGQGPEFLTYFNYEAQQDKSGLPNDRFSAERPEGSISTLTIQRTEQRDSAMYRCASTPRGYYGYTFGSGTRLTVV.

The genes are TRBV7-9 and TRBJ1-6; tentative D call: TRBD1 (5 bases). Between the trimmed V and J ends, which lost 0 bases and 6 bases, there was a span of 12 bases. The germline gives CDR1 SEHNR, CDR2 FQNEAQ (reference sequence). This CDR3 region has 16 residues. This CDR3 reads CASSLARAAGNSPLHF. CDR3 coding DNA: TGTGCCAGCAGCTTAGCCAGGGCTGCTGGTAATTCACCCCTCCACTTT.

The V call is TRBV6-1, the J call TRBJ2-3, with unresolved D. V dropped 6 bases and J dropped 0 bases, with 7 bases sitting between them. Germline CDR1 and CDR2: MNHNS and SASEGT. The CDR3 contains 13 residues. CDR3 coding DNA: TGTGCCAGCAGCCGTAGGAGCACAGATACGCAGTATTTT. This codes for CASSRRSTDTQYF.

The sample holds a few counts of this clonotype. The CDR3 sequence is CASSPYRQGSSPLHF. CDR3 bases: TGTGCCAGCAGCCCTTACCGACAGGGGAGCTCACCCCTCCACTTT. The rearrangement links TRBV7-2 to TRBJ1-6, with 8 bases fitting TRBD1. CDR1 SGHTA and CDR2 FQGNSA come from the germline V gene. The CDR3 has 15 residues. J gave up 10 bases and V 5 bases, and 10 bases lay outside the gene matches.

This chain joins TRBV4-1 and TRBJ1-6; no clear D gene. CDR1 is MGHRA, CDR2 YSYEKL, per germline. V lost 3 bases and J 0 bases, leaving 9 bases between the germline ends. The CDR3 consists of 16 residues. The CDR3 reads CASSQVTSSYNSPLHF. As DNA, the CDR3 is TGCGCCAGCAGCCAGGTTACGAGCTCCTATAATTCACCCCTCCACTTT.

This rearrangement joins TRBV6-2 or TRBV6-3 to TRBJ2-7; D tentatively fits TRBD1 or TRBD2 (7 bases each). The CDR3 is 14 residues long. Per the germline V gene, CDR1 is MNHEY and CDR2 is SVGEGT. The V and J ends lost 7 bases and 3 bases respectively, with 16 bases between them. CDR3 amino acids: CASTPGGQSYEQYF. Here the CDR3 DNA reads TGTGCCAGCACTCCGGGGGGACAGAGCTACGAGCAGTACTTC.

In this sample, this clonotype turned up a few times. The rearrangement uses TRBV2 and TRBJ1-5, with a tentative D call TRBD1 (5 bases). Germline lookup yields CDR1 SNHLY and CDR2 FYNNEI. V was trimmed by 0 bases and J by 7 bases, leaving 10 bases between them. The CDR3 spans 14 residues. CDR3 loop: CASSEAGRDQPQHF. CDR3 DNA sequence: TGTGCCAGCAGTGAAGCTGGCAGGGACCAGCCCCAGCATTTT. Supplemented by reference TRBV2 and TRBJ1-5, the full variable domain reads EPEVTQTPSHQVTQMGQEVILRCVPISNHLYFYWYRQILGQKVEFLVSFYNNEISEKSEIFDDQFSVERPDGSNFTLKIRSTKLEDSAMYFCASSEAGRDQPQHFGDGTRLSIL.

The V call is TRBV7-2, the J call TRBJ1-4, with unresolved D. Germline-derived CDR1 and CDR2 are SGHTA and FQGNSA. V lost 2 bases and J lost 3, with 7 bases in between. The CDR3 has 14 residues. DNA for the CDR3: TGTGCCAGCAGCTTATACAGCTCTAATGAAAAACTGTTTTTT. It yields the protein CASSLYSSNEKLFF.

This clonotype was seen ten or more times. This chain links TRBV2 with TRBJ2-1; D perhaps matches TRBD2 (7 bases). Germline V gene data show CDR1 as SNHLY and CDR2 as FYNNEI. This CDR3 has 12 amino acids. CDR3 loop: CAKGGGAEEQFF. As DNA, the CDR3 is TGTGCAAAGGGAGGGGGGGCCGAAGAGCAGTTCTTC.

This clonotype showed up just a few times. The V gene is TRBV4-3, the J gene TRBJ1-4; 9 positions match TRBD1. The CDR3 is 15 residues long. The trim removed 2 bases at V and 6 bases at J, leaving 4 bases unmatched. Germline V CDR1 and CDR2: LGHNA, YSLEER. CDR3 region: CASSQNDRGYEKLFF. In DNA, the CDR3 is TGCGCCAGCAGCCAAAACGACAGGGGGTATGAAAAACTGTTTTTT.

This clonotype was found a few times. This rearrangement joins TRBV4-3 to TRBJ1-1; D not resolved. Germline V gene sequence: CDR1 LGHNA, CDR2 YSLEER. The length of the CDR3 is 17 residues. V lost 2 bases, J lost 0 bases, and 16 bases lay in between. The CDR3 DNA sequence: TGCGCCAGCAGCCAAAAGAGGGAAACAAGCTTGAACACTGAAGCTTTCTTT. Its translation: CASSQKRETSLNTEAFF.

This chain uses TRBV3-1 with TRBJ2-1, with no clear D. V was shortened by 4 bases and J by 1 base, with 8 bases between the two germline ends. CDR1 and CDR2 from the germline V gene are LGHDT and YNNKEL (reference sequence). The CDR3 runs to 14 residues. The CDR3 region is CASSLAISYNEQFF. The CDR3 DNA reads TGTGCCAGCAGCCTCGCGATATCCTACAATGAGCAGTTCTTC.